In this sample, the clone carrying this T cell receptor beta chain turned up many times. This sequence may be a read error, since a much larger clone differs from it by one base. The data originate from a study of T cells in Graves' hyperthyroidism and ophthalmopathy. CDR1 is SGHTA and CDR2 is FQGNSA in the germline V gene. This CDR3 is built from 17 residues. V gave up 5 bases and J gave up 1 base, with 18 bases separating them. Regions amplified from RNA transcripts were the TCR beta CDR3 regions. HTBI primers drove first-round RT-PCR of the TCR CDR3. TCRdb re-called the multiplex PCR reads with MiXCR, one entry per CDR3 protein. In the table there are 200,000 to 300,000 distinct CDR3 sequences, about 15% of which are singletons.

What was sequenced was blood. This sequence joins TRBV7-2 and TRBJ2-4; possible D gene TRBD1, 6 bases. This TCR was recovered from a woman aged 18-29 years with Graves' ophthalmopathy. Here the CDR3 reads CASSQRTDVSAKNIQYF. In nucleotides, the CDR3 is TGTGCCAGCAGCCAACGGACAGATGTATCGGCCAAAAACATTCAGTACTTC.